This entry features one T cell receptor beta chain sequence. Its antigen is currently unknown. The data belong to a study of cytomegalovirus exposure and HLA in healthy donors. Researchers ran the PCR with 60 Vbeta and 13 Jbeta primers. Here immunoSEQ multiplex PCR was the method, and the copy in TCRdb shows in-frame clones only, minus some. The table records around 130,000 clones, around four fifths of them present only once. Points from the study as a whole: Prediction of most subjects' HLA-A and HLA-B alleles by TCR beta sequences was reportedly accurate.

Germline CDR1 MNHEY, CDR2 SVGAGI. CDR3 length: 12 amino acids. This cohort consisted of healthy bone marrow donors. This sequence was found in a man under 40 in good health and CMV-seronegative. What was sequenced was PBMCs. The chain recombines TRBV6-5 with TRBJ1-1; a possible D gene is TRBD1 (5 bases). The CDR3 DNA reads TGTGCTGCTAGGCGGGGGGGCACTGAAGCTTTCTTT. This translates into CAARRGGTEAFF.